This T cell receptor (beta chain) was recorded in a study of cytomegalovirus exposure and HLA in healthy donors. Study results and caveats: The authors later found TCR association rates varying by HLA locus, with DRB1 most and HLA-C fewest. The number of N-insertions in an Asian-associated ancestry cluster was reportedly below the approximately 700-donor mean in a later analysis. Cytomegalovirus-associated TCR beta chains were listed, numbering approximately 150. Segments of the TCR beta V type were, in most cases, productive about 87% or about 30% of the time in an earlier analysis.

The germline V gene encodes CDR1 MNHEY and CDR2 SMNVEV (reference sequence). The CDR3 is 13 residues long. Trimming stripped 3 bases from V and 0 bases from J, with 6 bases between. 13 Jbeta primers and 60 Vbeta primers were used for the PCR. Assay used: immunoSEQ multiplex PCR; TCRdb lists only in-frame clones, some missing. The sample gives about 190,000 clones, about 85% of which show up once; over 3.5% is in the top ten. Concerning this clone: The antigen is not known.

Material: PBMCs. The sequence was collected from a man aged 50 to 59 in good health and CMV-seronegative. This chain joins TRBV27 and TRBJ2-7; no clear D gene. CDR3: CASSFMYSYEQYF. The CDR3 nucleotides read TGTGCCAGCAGTTTTATGTACTCCTACGAGCAGTACTTC.